One and the same sample provided the 9 T cell receptor beta chains below, sequenced in a study of naive and memory T cell subsets. Four PCR rounds used nested alpha and beta constant region primers plus the SP2 primer. Using its own MiXCR run on the 5' RACE reads, TCRdb lists one record per CDR3 protein. Here the sample spans about 48,000 distinct CDR3 sequences, about 4.4% being singletons. The library had UMIs added by 3' ligation of an oligonucleotide to TCR cDNA. These receptors were collected from a female donor in good health.

This clonotype was recorded many times. V usage is TRBV15 and J usage is TRBJ2-7; D gene ambiguous. CDR1 is LNHNV and CDR2 is YYDKDF in the germline V gene (reference sequence). V was clipped by 3 bases and J by 2 bases, with 11 bases between them. This CDR3 spans 14 amino acids. CDR3 in DNA: TGTGCCACCAGCAGCGGGCAGTCCACCTACGAGCAGTACTTC. Encoded protein: CATSSGQSTYEQYF.

This clonotype occurred many times. The chain has TRBV28 and TRBJ1-1; 8 bases line up with TRBD1. The CDR3 loop spans 14 amino acids. CDR1 and CDR2 from the germline V gene are MDHEN and SYDVKM. J gave up 3 bases and V 8 bases, and 8 bases lay outside the gene matches. CDR3: CASRTGWGHTEAFF. In nucleotides, the CDR3 is TGTGCCAGCCGGACAGGGTGGGGGCACACTGAAGCTTTCTTT.

This clonotype has ten or more counts. This chain connects TRBV7-9 to TRBJ2-3; 10 positions match TRBD2. CDR3 size: 16 residues. With V trimmed by 8 bases and J by 5 bases, 13 bases remained unmatched. CDR1 SEHNR and CDR2 FQNEAQ come from the germline V gene (reference sequence). As DNA, the CDR3 is TGTGCCAGCCCCCGACCGTCGAGCGGGAGGGTAGATACGCAGTATTTT. Translating it yields CASPRPSSGRVDTQYF.

In its sample, this clonotype was seen many times. The CDR3 here is CSVGSSYNSPLHF. The CDR3 nucleotides read TGCAGCGTTGGAAGCTCCTATAATTCACCCCTCCACTTT. The chain recombines TRBV29-1 with TRBJ1-6; D uncertain. V gave up 4 bases and J gave up 0 bases, with 4 bases separating them. CDR3 length: 13 residues. Looked up from germline, CDR1 is SQVTM and CDR2 is ANQGSEA.

This clonotype appeared many times. V and J are TRBV4-1 and TRBJ2-2, with D perhaps TRBD2 (6 bases). Trimming cost V 1 base and J 5 bases, with 11 bases left between them. The CDR3 is 15 amino acids. From germline, CDR1 is MGHRA and CDR2 YSYEKL. The CDR3 DNA follows: TGCGCCAGCAGCCAAGTCGGGAGAGGGACCGGGGAGCTGTTTTTT. Residues: CASSQVGRGTGELFF.

This clonotype was seen only a few times. The genes are TRBV5-4 and TRBJ2-3; D possibly corresponds to TRBD2 (6 bases). The CDR3 is 14 residues long. Trimming removed 5 bases from V and 4 bases from J, with 14 bases in between. Germline CDR1 is SGHNT and CDR2 is YYREEE (reference sequence). The CDR3 region has the DNA TGTGCCAGCAGACTAGCTGGAGGTCCAGATACGCAGTATTTT. Its protein is CASRLAGGPDTQYF.

V is TRBV20-1 and J is TRBJ2-1; D gene uncertain. The CDR3 extends over 16 amino acids. From germline, CDR1 is DFQATT and CDR2 SNEGSKA (reference sequence). V lost 6 bases and J lost 6, with 24 bases in between. CDR3 protein: CSAPMLRTHGRNEQFF. As DNA, the CDR3 is TGCAGTGCCCCCATGCTTCGGACGCACGGCCGCAATGAGCAGTTCTTC.

The table lists this clonotype with many counts. V is TRBV7-3 and J is TRBJ2-6; 8 bases line up with TRBD1. The junction had 5 bases not matched to a gene; V was cut back by 3 bases and J by 1 base. This CDR3 spans 17 amino acids. CDR1 SGHTA and CDR2 FQGTGA come from the germline V gene. The CDR3 DNA sequence: TGTGCCAGCAGCTTTCGGACAGGGTCGTCTGGGGCCAACGTCCTGACTTTC. As protein: CASSFRTGSSGANVLTF.

The V call is TRBV28, the J call TRBJ2-3; 10 bases are shared with TRBD2. V was pared by 3 bases and J by 1 base, with 4 bases of the junction left unmatched. Germline-derived CDR1 and CDR2 are MDHEN and SYDVKM. The CDR3 sequence is 16 residues long. CDR3 sequence reads: CASSFLAGEGTDTQYF. The CDR3 DNA follows: TGTGCCAGCAGTTTCCTAGCGGGAGAAGGCACAGATACGCAGTATTTT.